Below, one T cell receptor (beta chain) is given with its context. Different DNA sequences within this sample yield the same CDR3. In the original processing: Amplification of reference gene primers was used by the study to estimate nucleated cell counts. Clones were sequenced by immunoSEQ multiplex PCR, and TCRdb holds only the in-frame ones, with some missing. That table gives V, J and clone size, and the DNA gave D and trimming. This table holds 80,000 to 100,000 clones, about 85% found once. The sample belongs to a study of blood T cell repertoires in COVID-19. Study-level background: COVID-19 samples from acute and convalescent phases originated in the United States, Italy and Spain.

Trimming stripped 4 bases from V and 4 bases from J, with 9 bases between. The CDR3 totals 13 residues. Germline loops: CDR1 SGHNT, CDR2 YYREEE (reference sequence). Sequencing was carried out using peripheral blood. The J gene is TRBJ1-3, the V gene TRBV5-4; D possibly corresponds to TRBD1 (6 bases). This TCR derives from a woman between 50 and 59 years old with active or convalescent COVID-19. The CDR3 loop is CASSLGQGNTIYF. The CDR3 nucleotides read TGTGCCAGCAGCCTAGGACAGGGAAACACCATATATTTT.